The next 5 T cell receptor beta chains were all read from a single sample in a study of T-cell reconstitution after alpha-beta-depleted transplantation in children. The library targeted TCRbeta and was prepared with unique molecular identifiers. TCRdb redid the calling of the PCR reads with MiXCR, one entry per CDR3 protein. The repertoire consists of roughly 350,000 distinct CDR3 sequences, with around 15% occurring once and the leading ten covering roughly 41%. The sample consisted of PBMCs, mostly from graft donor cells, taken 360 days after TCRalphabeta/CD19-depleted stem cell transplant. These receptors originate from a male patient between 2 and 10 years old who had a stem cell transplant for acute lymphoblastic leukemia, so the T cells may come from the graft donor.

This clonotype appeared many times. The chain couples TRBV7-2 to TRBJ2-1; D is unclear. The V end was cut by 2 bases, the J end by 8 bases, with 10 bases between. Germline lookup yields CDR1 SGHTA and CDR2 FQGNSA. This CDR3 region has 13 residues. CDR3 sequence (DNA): TGTGCCAGCAGCTTAACTCTAGAACATGAGCAGTTCTTC. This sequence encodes CASSLTLEHEQFF.

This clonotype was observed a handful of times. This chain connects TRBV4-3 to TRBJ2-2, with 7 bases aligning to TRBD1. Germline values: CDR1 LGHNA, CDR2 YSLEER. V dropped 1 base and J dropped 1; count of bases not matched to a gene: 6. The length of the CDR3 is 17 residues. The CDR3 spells CASSQARPGGNTGELFF. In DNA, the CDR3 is TGCGCCAGCAGCCAAGCCCGTCCAGGGGGGAACACCGGGGAGCTGTTTTTT.

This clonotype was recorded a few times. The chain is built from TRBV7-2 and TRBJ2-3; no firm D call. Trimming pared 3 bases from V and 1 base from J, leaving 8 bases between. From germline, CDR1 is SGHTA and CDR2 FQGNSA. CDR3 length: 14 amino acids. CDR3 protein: CASSFPGGTDTQYF. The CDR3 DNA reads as TGTGCCAGCAGCTTCCCGGGTGGCACAGATACGCAGTATTTT. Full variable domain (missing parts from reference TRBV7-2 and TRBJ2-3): GAGVSQSPSNKVTEKGKDVELRCDPISGHTALYWYRQSLGQGLEFLIYFQGNSAPDKSGLPSDRFSAERTGGSVSTLTIQRTQQEDSAVYLCASSFPGGTDTQYFGPGTRLTVL.

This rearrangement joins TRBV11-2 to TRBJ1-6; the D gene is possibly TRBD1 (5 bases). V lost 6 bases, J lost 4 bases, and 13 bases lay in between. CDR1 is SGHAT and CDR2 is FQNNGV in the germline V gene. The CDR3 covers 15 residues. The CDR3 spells CASSLREGYNSPLHF. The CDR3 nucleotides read TGTGCCAGCAGTCTCCGAGAGGGGTATAATTCACCCCTCCACTTT.

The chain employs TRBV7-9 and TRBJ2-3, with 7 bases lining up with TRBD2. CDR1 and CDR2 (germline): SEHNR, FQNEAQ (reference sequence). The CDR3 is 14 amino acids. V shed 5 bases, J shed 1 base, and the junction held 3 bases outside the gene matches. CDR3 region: CASSPGRGTDTQYF. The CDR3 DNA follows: TGTGCCAGCAGCCCAGGGAGGGGCACAGATACGCAGTATTTT.